Shown below are 24 T cell receptor beta chains from a single sample sequenced in a study of breast tumors, draining lymph nodes, adjacent tissues. Via MiXCR, TCRdb re-called the multiplex PCR reads, giving one row per CDR3 protein. The table has about 270,000 distinct CDR3 sequences, more than 30% seen once; the top ten hold about 1%. The lymph nodes were axillary draining lymph nodes from breast cancer patients. The sequenced material came from axillary lymph node tissue. Receptors originate from a female donor with breast cancer. Some clones in this sample may be carry-over from other donors' samples.

Worth noting for this clonotype: This may be a read error: a much more frequent sequence differs by one nucleotide. The V call is TRBV12-5, the J call TRBJ2-7, with 13 nucleotides matching TRBD2. The CDR3 extends over 17 amino acids. From germline, CDR1 is LGHNT and CDR2 FRNRAP. V lost 6 bases and J lost 3; bases outside the gene matches: 11. The CDR3 DNA follows: TGTGCTAGTGGCTCTGGACTAGCGGGAGACCTCAGCTACGAGCAGTACTTC. This encodes CASGSGLAGDLSYEQYF.

This clonotype appeared many times. This chain joins TRBV10-1 and TRBJ2-2; D is uncertain. The CDR3 spans 13 residues. Germline-derived CDR1 and CDR2 are WNHNN and SYGVQD (reference sequence). V lost 3 bases, J lost 4 bases, and 6 bases lay in between. CDR3 in DNA: TGCGCCAGCAGTGATATTCTCACCGGGGAGCTGTTTTTT. It translates to CASSDILTGELFF.

The chain carries TRBV11-1 and TRBJ2-5; D possibly uses TRBD1 or TRBD2 (5 bases each). Germline V gene lookup returns CDR1 SGHAT and CDR2 FQDESV (reference sequence). The CDR3 runs 18 residues. Trimming removed 5 bases from V and 2 bases from J, with 24 bases in between. CDR3 nucleotide sequence: TGTGCCAGCAGCCAACCCCGGGACCTAGCATCGTATCAAGAGACCCAGTACTTC. It specifies CASSQPRDLASYQETQYF.

As to this clonotype: A much larger clone sits a single nucleotide away, making a read error possible. The chain joins TRBV5-1 to TRBJ2-5; 10 nucleotides align to TRBD2. Per germline, CDR1 SGHRS and CDR2 YFSETQ. This CDR3 contains 17 residues. The CDR3 sequence: CASSLLPAGGPGEIQYF. The CDR3 bases are TGCGCCAGCAGCTTGCTTCCAGCGGGAGGGCCGGGGGAGATCCAGTACTTC. The full variable domain, its missing parts supplied by reference TRBV5-1 and TRBJ2-5, is KAGVTQTPRYLIKTRGQQVTLSCSPISGHRSVSWYQQTPGQGLQFLFEYFSETQRNKGNFPGRFSGRQFSNSRSEMNVSTLELGDSALYLCASSLLPAGGPGEIQYFGPGTRLLVL.

In this sample, this clonotype turned up many times. V usage is TRBV24-1 and J usage is TRBJ1-2; a possible D gene is TRBD1 (5 bases). V lost 4 bases to trimming and J lost 6 bases, with 14 bases between them. Germline CDR1 and CDR2: KGHDR and SFDVKD. The length of the CDR3 is 14 residues. This CDR3 is CATSESFREHGYTF. The CDR3 region has the DNA TGTGCCACCAGTGAATCCTTCAGGGAACATGGCTACACCTTC.

This clonotype was picked up many times. This may arise from a read error, as a much more abundant clone is one base away. The rearrangement uses TRBV20-1 and TRBJ2-5; D is uncertain. Germline V gives CDR1 DFQATT, CDR2 SNEGSKA (reference sequence). The CDR3 loop spans 11 amino acids. The DNA for the CDR3 is TGCAGTGCTAGAGATCGTGAGACCCAGTCCTTC. Its translation: CSARDRETQSF.

A note on this clonotype: A clone one base away is much larger, so this may be a read error. The chain carries TRBV7-2 and TRBJ2-7; 10 nucleotides match TRBD2. This CDR3 region has 15 residues. Germline-derived CDR1 and CDR2 are SGHTA and FQGNSA. The CDR3 bases are TGTGCCAGCAGCCTTCACCTAGCGGGAGAAAGCGAGCAGCACTTC. Translating gives CASSLHLAGESEQHF.

Ten or more counts support this clonotype. The chain uses TRBV4-1 and TRBJ2-1; D gene ambiguous. Deletions cut 4 bases from V and 7 bases from J, with 11 bases between. CDR3 length: 13 amino acids. CDR1 is MGHRA and CDR2 is YSYEKL in the germline V gene. The CDR3 region has the DNA TGCGCCAGCAGCCGAGACCTAGATAATGAGCAGTTCTTC. It translates to CASSRDLDNEQFF.

J is TRBJ2-5 and V is TRBV24-1; TRBD1 agrees at 10 bases. This CDR3 has 17 amino acids. In germline, CDR1 is KGHDR, CDR2 SFDVKD. Trimming removed 4 bases from V and 4 bases from J; junction bases left unmatched: 11. CDR3 in amino acids: CATSDPTGQGGAETQYF. For the CDR3, the DNA is TGTGCCACCAGTGACCCAACCGGACAGGGGGGTGCAGAGACCCAGTACTTC.

This clonotype was counted many times. This chain links TRBV11-2 with TRBJ2-1, with D maybe TRBD1 (5 bases). The germline V and J ends were trimmed by 1 base and 8 bases, with 18 bases remaining between them. The CDR3 is made up of 16 amino acids. Germline loops: CDR1 SGHAT, CDR2 FQNNGV. The CDR3 loop is CASSLVLPTKGDEQFF. The CDR3 DNA is TGTGCCAGCAGCTTAGTTTTGCCGACAAAAGGGGATGAGCAGTTCTTC.

The chain recombines TRBV30 with TRBJ2-3; 10 bases are a match to TRBD1. V lost 5 bases and J lost 4; bases outside the gene matches: 0. CDR1 is GTSNPN, CDR2 SVGIG, per germline (reference sequence). CDR3 length equals 12 residues. The CDR3 DNA reads as TGTGCCTGGGGGACAGGGGCAGATACGCAGTATTTT. Protein: CAWGTGADTQYF.

In regard to this clonotype: One end of the junction fails to match germline, which may point to a read error. The chain has TRBV11-2 and TRBJ2-4; 8 nucleotides agree with TRBD2. Germline V CDR1 and CDR2: SGHAT, FQNNGV. There are 16 residues in the CDR3. This CDR3 reads CASSAPRATSENIPYF. As DNA, the CDR3 is TGTGCCAGCAGCGCCCCACGGGCGACTAGCGAAAACATTCCGTACTTC.

The rearrangement uses TRBV6-5 and TRBJ2-1, with D perhaps TRBD1 (6 bases). The length of the CDR3 is 15 residues. The germline gives CDR1 MNHEY, CDR2 SVGAGI. V lost 5 bases and J lost 5, with 16 bases in between. The CDR3 loop is CASSHTKDSNNEQFF. The CDR3 DNA is TGTGCCAGCAGTCACACAAAGGACAGCAACAATGAGCAGTTCTTC.

This chain joins TRBV20-1 and TRBJ1-1; no clear D. V lost 3 bases and J lost 3, with 20 bases in between. Germline CDR1 is DFQATT and CDR2 is SNEGSKA (reference sequence). The CDR3 runs 16 residues. Here the CDR3 DNA reads TGCAGTGCTAGGGGTTCCAAGGGTGGCTTGGACACTGAAGCTTTCTTT. This gives the protein CSARGSKGGLDTEAFF.

This clonotype was seen repeatedly, ten times or more. The V gene is TRBV14, the J gene TRBJ2-1, with TRBD2 identical over 8 bases. Trimming took 4 bases from V and 12 from J; bases not matched to a gene: 8. From germline, CDR1 is SGHDN and CDR2 FVKESK. The CDR3 loop spans 13 amino acids. The CDR3 DNA sequence: TGTGCCAGCAGCCCGGGACTAGGTGGTTGGCAGTTCTTC. Translated: CASSPGLGGWQFF. Based on the CDR3 plus reference TRBV14 and TRBJ2-1, the full variable domain is EAGVTQFPSHSVIEKGQTVTLRCDPISGHDNLYWYRRVMGKEIKFLLHFVKESKQDESGMPNNRFLAERTGGTYSTLKVQPAELEDSGVYFCASSPGLGGWQFFGPGTRLTVL.

This clonotype has a count of ten or more. This chain uses TRBV19 with TRBJ2-3; D gene ambiguous. The germline CDR1 and CDR2 sequences are LNHDA and SQIVND (reference sequence). This CDR3 is 14 amino acids long. V dropped 3 bases and J dropped 2 bases, with 9 bases sitting between them. CDR3 coding DNA: TGTGCCAGTAGTATGGAAAGTCACACAGATACGCAGTATTTT. Amino acids: CASSMESHTDTQYF.

J is TRBJ2-1 and V is TRBV20-1, with D tentatively TRBD1 (7 bases). The V gene's germline CDR1 is DFQATT and CDR2 SNEGSKA (reference sequence). There are 14 residues in the CDR3. Trimming left V 6 bases short and J 12 bases short, with 24 bases between. The CDR3 is CSAIALGGTDTQFF. CDR3 nucleotide sequence: TGCAGTGCCATCGCACTAGGGGGGACAGATACGCAGTTCTTC.

This clonotype was recorded many times. The J gene is TRBJ2-2, the V gene TRBV2, with a weak D call TRBD1 (6 bases). V lost 7 bases to trimming and J lost 7 bases, with 13 bases between them. The V gene's germline CDR1 is SNHLY and CDR2 FYNNEI. The CDR3 loop spans 13 amino acids. CDR3 region: CASTGTFIGELFF. The CDR3 nucleotides read TGTGCCAGCACTGGGACATTTATCGGGGAGCTGTTTTTT.

This clonotype was observed many times. The chain uses TRBV14 and TRBJ1-6, with unresolved D. Trimming stripped 4 bases from V and 7 bases from J, with 5 bases between. Germline V gene data show CDR1 as SGHDN and CDR2 as FVKESK. This CDR3 is built from 12 residues. CDR3 nucleotides: TGTGCCAGCAGCCCCCAAAATTCACCCCTCCACTTT. Translating it yields CASSPQNSPLHF.

Many counts were recorded for this clonotype. The chain recombines TRBV19 with TRBJ2-3, with D unresolved. V was trimmed by 4 bases and J by 3 bases, leaving 14 bases between them. The CDR3 spans 15 residues. CDR1 and CDR2 from the germline V gene are LNHDA and SQIVND (reference sequence). The CDR3 DNA is TGTGCCAGTAGTAACGGGCTTGGCGAAACAGATACGCAGTATTTT. It is translated as CASSNGLGETDTQYF. Together with reference TRBV19 and TRBJ2-3, the CDR3 gives the full variable domain: DGGITQSPKYLFRKEGQNVTLSCEQNLNHDAMYWYRQDPGQGLRLIYYSQIVNDFQKGDIAEGYSVSREKKESFPLTVTSAQKNPTAFYLCASSNGLGETDTQYFGPGTRLTVL.

The sample holds many counts of this clonotype. This sequence joins TRBV3-1 and TRBJ2-1, with D perhaps assigned TRBD1 or TRBD2 (5 bases each). Trimming took off 5 bases at V and 4 bases at J, with 12 bases between the two ends. The V gene's germline CDR1 is LGHDT and CDR2 YNNKEL (reference sequence). This CDR3 comprises 14 residues. The CDR3 DNA is TGTGCCAGCAGCGACCGGGACCGGTACAATGAGCAGTTCTTC. Translated, it gives CASSDRDRYNEQFF.

Turning to this clonotype: Being one base from a much bigger clone, this may be a read error. The V gene is TRBV19, the J gene TRBJ2-3, with unresolved D. Gene TRBJ1-5 matches the end of the DNA better, so the J call may be wrong. Germline loops: CDR1 LNHDA, CDR2 SQIVND (reference sequence). This CDR3 region has 12 residues. CDR3 DNA sequence: TGTGCCACTTCTCCTAGCACAGATACGCAGCATTTT. Translation gives CATSPSTDTQHF.

This clonotype was seen at least ten times. Its ends do not fully match the called genes, so a read error is possible. The chain combines TRBV5-1 with TRBJ2-5, with no clear D. The CDR3 has 11 residues. Germline CDR1 is SGHRS and CDR2 is YFSETQ. The CDR3 sequence is CASSYKETQYF. The CDR3 region has the DNA TGTGCCAGCAGCTACAAAGAGACCCAGTACTTC.

The table lists this clonotype with many counts. The rearrangement joins TRBV7-6 to TRBJ2-3; 9 bases align to TRBD2. With 0 bases clipped from V and 1 base from J, the junction kept 14 bases outside the gene matches. The CDR3 loop spans 20 amino acids. Germline CDR1 reads SGHVS; CDR2 reads FNYEAQ. CDR3 protein: CASSLASGLASNRRTDTQYF. CDR3 in DNA: TGTGCCAGCAGCTTAGCGTCGGGACTAGCATCCAACCGACGCACAGATACGCAGTATTTT.